The 28 T cell receptor beta chains below all came from one sample that was sequenced in a study of a mutant IDH1 vaccine in newly diagnosed glioma. Stated time point: baseline, week 1 (first vaccination visit). Specified treatment: pre-vaccination baseline after standard-of-care therapy. TCRdb's copy holds only in-frame clones and misses some; the assay was immunoSEQ multiplex PCR. The sample yields about 51,000 clones, 70% to 80% seen once. This specimen consisted of PBMCs, obtained from a glioma patient treated with radiotherapy, temozolomide or both. The receptors originated from a woman between 40 and 50 years old with glioma.

This chain connects TRBV5-1 to TRBJ2-5; 12 bases map to TRBD2. CDR1 is SGHRS, CDR2 YFSETQ, per germline. The ends lost 7 bases at V and 5 bases at J; junction bases unmatched: 9. The CDR3 runs 15 residues. CDR3 in DNA: TGCGCCAGCGGGCTTACTAGCGGGGGGCCGGAGACCCAGTACTTC. Protein sequence: CASGLTSGGPETQYF.

The chain recombines TRBV5-1 with TRBJ2-7, with unresolved D. Trimming removed 1 base from V and 5 bases from J, with 13 bases in between. This CDR3 comprises 14 residues. Germline V lookup: CDR1 SGHRS, CDR2 YFSETQ. This CDR3 reads CASSLFGPEDEQYF. As DNA, the CDR3 is TGCGCCAGCAGCTTGTTTGGACCCGAGGACGAGCAGTACTTC.

The rearrangement uses TRBV12-5 and TRBJ2-2; no reliable D call. This CDR3 has 13 residues. The germline V and J ends were trimmed by 6 bases and 6 bases, with 11 bases remaining between them. Germline CDR1 is LGHNT and CDR2 is FRNRAP. CDR3 DNA sequence: TGTGCTAGTGGCCCTACACTTCCCGGGGAGCTGTTTTTT. It translates to CASGPTLPGELFF.

CDR3 nucleotides: TGTGCCAGCAGTTACGGGACAGGAACTGGCTACACCTTC. Translation: CASSYGTGTGYTF. The chain employs TRBV6-6 and TRBJ1-2; 8 bases are a match to TRBD1. This CDR3 contains 13 residues. Trimming at V came to 2 bases and at J to 7 bases, leaving 3 bases not matched to a gene. Per the germline V gene, CDR1 is MNHNY and CDR2 is SVGAGI (reference sequence).

This clone has only a few counts. This chain joins TRBV14 and TRBJ1-2; no definite D call. The CDR3 extends over 14 amino acids. The V end was cut by 4 bases, the J end by 2 bases, with 11 bases between. The germline V gene has CDR1 SGHDN and CDR2 FVKESK. CDR3 amino acids: CASSLRTTNYGYTF. The CDR3 DNA sequence: TGTGCCAGCAGCCTGAGGACGACCAACTATGGCTACACCTTC.

This chain links TRBV30 with TRBJ1-1; TRBD1 matches 7 bases. V was pared by 2 bases and J by 4 bases, with 4 bases of the junction left unmatched. The germline CDR1 and CDR2 sequences are GTSNPN and SVGIG (reference sequence). This CDR3 has 13 amino acids. The CDR3 coding sequence is TGTGCCTGGAGTCGACAGGGATCCACTGAAGCTTTCTTT. It is translated as CAWSRQGSTEAFF.

The genes are TRBV9 and TRBJ2-3; 9 nucleotides line up with TRBD1. J was trimmed by 2 bases and V by 3 bases; bases with no gene match: 7. This CDR3 has 16 amino acids. Germline assignment: CDR1 SGDLS and CDR2 YYNGEE. CDR3 sequence reads: CASSGTGGRYTDTQYF. The CDR3 DNA sequence: TGTGCCAGCAGCGGTACAGGGGGCCGATACACAGATACGCAGTATTTT.

This clone was seen just once. The J gene is TRBJ1-1, the V gene TRBV11-2; D may be TRBD1 (6 bases). The CDR3 length is 15 residues. Germline loops: CDR1 SGHAT, CDR2 FQNNGV. Trimming stripped 2 bases from V and 7 bases from J, with 17 bases between. This chain's CDR3 is CASSLRLDRQDEAFF. CDR3 DNA sequence: TGTGCCAGCAGCTTACGGCTAGACAGGCAGGATGAAGCTTTCTTT.

This clone appeared a few times. The chain has TRBV30 and TRBJ1-5; no reliable D call. V dropped 5 bases and J dropped 4 bases, with 12 bases sitting between them. Germline CDR1 and CDR2: GTSNPN and SVGIG (reference sequence). The CDR3 contains 13 residues. The CDR3 here is CAWGPLGNQPQHF. In DNA form, the CDR3 reads TGTGCCTGGGGACCGTTAGGTAATCAGCCCCAGCATTTT.

The CDR3 reads CASSLVWSDPEAFF. The CDR3 DNA is TGTGCCAGCAGCTTGGTTTGGTCCGACCCTGAAGCTTTCTTT. This chain joins TRBV5-4 and TRBJ1-1; D is ambiguous. The V end lost 0 bases, the J end lost 6 bases, and 12 bases lay between the germline ends. CDR1 and CDR2 (germline): SGHNT, YYREEE (reference sequence). There are 14 residues in the CDR3.

V and J are TRBV13 and TRBJ2-7; no firm D call. This CDR3 region has 13 residues. Germline V gives CDR1 PRHDT, CDR2 FYEKMQ (reference sequence). Between the trimmed V and J ends, which lost 5 bases and 5 bases, there was a span of 13 bases. The CDR3 DNA is TGTGCCAGCAGCCCTCCCGCTCGGGACGAGCAGTACTTC. Its protein is CASSPPARDEQYF.

This chain joins TRBV6-5 and TRBJ2-7; D might be TRBD2 (7 bases). There are 14 residues in the CDR3. Trimming stripped 3 bases from V and 7 bases from J, with 16 bases between. The germline V gene encodes CDR1 MNHEY and CDR2 SVGAGI. CDR3 region: CASSYTGGRQEQYF. The CDR3 DNA follows: TGTGCCAGCAGTTATACGGGGGGCCGCCAGGAGCAGTACTTC.

The chain employs TRBV10-3 and TRBJ2-2, with 12 bases lining up with TRBD2. Trimming took 6 bases from V and 6 from J; bases not matched to a gene: 5. The CDR3 runs to 15 residues. Germline V gene sequence: CDR1 ENHRY, CDR2 SYGVKD. This chain's CDR3 is CAIRKTSGGPGELFF. CDR3 DNA sequence: TGTGCCATCAGAAAGACTAGCGGGGGACCCGGGGAGCTGTTTTTT.

The V and J genes are TRBV7-9 and TRBJ2-7; D ambiguous. CDR3 length: 14 residues. Germline CDR1 is SEHNR and CDR2 is FQNEAQ (reference sequence). Trimming removed 4 bases from V and 2 bases from J, with 12 bases in between. CDR3 sequence reads: CASSSRTETYEQYF. The CDR3 DNA reads TGTGCCAGCAGCTCGAGGACGGAAACCTACGAGCAGTACTTC.

The chain recombines TRBV6-6 with TRBJ1-1, with a weak D call TRBD1 (6 bases). Per germline, CDR1 MNHNY and CDR2 SVGAGI (reference sequence). The germline V and J ends were trimmed by 7 bases and 5 bases, with 23 bases remaining between them. This CDR3 region has 16 residues. The CDR3 here is CASIPPAPGARTEAFF. The CDR3 DNA is TGTGCCAGCATTCCACCAGCCCCGGGGGCAAGAACTGAAGCTTTCTTT.

The V and J genes are TRBV7-9 and TRBJ2-7, with D perhaps TRBD1 (5 bases). V lost 5 bases and J lost 6, with 11 bases in between. Germline CDR1 SEHNR, CDR2 FQNEAQ (reference sequence). This CDR3 contains 12 residues. The CDR3 DNA follows: TGTGCCAGCAGCCCGCAGGGTGGCGAGCAGTACTTC. It specifies CASSPQGGEQYF.

The chain joins TRBV12-5 to TRBJ2-5, with TRBD2 as a possible D gene (6 bases). Trimming removed 4 bases at V and 2 bases at J, with 14 bases between. The CDR3 extends over 15 amino acids. Germline V lookup: CDR1 LGHNT, CDR2 FRNRAP. Here the CDR3 DNA reads TGTGCTAGTGGTTACTACTTCGGGGGACAAGAGACCCAGTACTTC. As protein: CASGYYFGGQETQYF.

This clone came up once. The rearrangement links TRBV15 to TRBJ1-3; D uncertain. Germline lookup yields CDR1 LNHNV and CDR2 YYDKDF (reference sequence). V lost 0 bases to trimming and J lost 4 bases, with 4 bases between them. The CDR3 is 13 residues long. In nucleotides, the CDR3 is TGTGCCACCAGCAGAGATTACGGAAACACCATATATTTT. This translates into CATSRDYGNTIYF. The variable domain in full, completed from reference TRBV15 and TRBJ1-3, reads DAMVIQNPRYQVTQFGKPVTLSCSQTLNHNVMYWYQQKSSQAPKLLFHYYDKDFNNEADTPDNFQSRRPNTSFCFLDIRSPGLGDTAMYLCATSRDYGNTIYFGEGSWLTVV.

The chain has TRBV6-1 and TRBJ1-1; 10 bases are shared with TRBD1. The CDR3 covers 14 residues. Unmatched junction bases numbered 5, after V lost 4 bases and J lost 6 bases. Germline lookup yields CDR1 MNHNS and CDR2 SASEGT. In nucleotides, the CDR3 is TGTGCCAGCAGTGTGGACAGGGGGGTGCCTGAAGCTTTCTTT. Translating gives CASSVDRGVPEAFF.

The gene calls are TRBV12-5 and TRBJ1-5; 9 bases match TRBD1. CDR3 size: 23 residues. J lost 3 bases, V lost 0 bases, and 24 bases had no gene match. Germline loops: CDR1 LGHNT, CDR2 FRNRAP. CDR3: CASGLVNLNRTGEGMMVNQPQHF. CDR3 DNA: TGTGCTAGTGGTTTGGTAAACTTGAATCGGACAGGGGAGGGGATGATGGTCAATCAGCCCCAGCATTTT.

This chain uses TRBV2 with TRBJ2-3; TRBD2 matches at 9 bases. V was pared by 4 bases and J by 1 base, with 6 bases of the junction left unmatched. Per germline, CDR1 SNHLY and CDR2 FYNNEI. This CDR3 region has 16 residues. CDR3 in DNA: TGTGCCAGCAGTGCGCCTCGACTAGCGGGCACAGATACGCAGTATTTT. Translating it yields CASSAPRLAGTDTQYF. The full variable domain, completed using reference TRBV2 and TRBJ2-3, is EPEVTQTPSHQVTQMGQEVILRCVPISNHLYFYWYRQILGQKVEFLVSFYNNEISEKSEIFDDQFSVERPDGSNFTLKIRSTKLEDSAMYFCASSAPRLAGTDTQYFGPGTRLTVL.

This chain uses TRBV9 with TRBJ2-7; D is uncertain. The CDR3 has 14 amino acids. Germline V gene sequence: CDR1 SGDLS, CDR2 YYNGEE. V shed 3 bases and J shed 2 bases, with 12 bases lying between them. In nucleotides, the CDR3 is TGTGCCAGCAGCGCCGAAGACGGGCCCTACGAGCAGTACTTC. Protein sequence: CASSAEDGPYEQYF.

The rearrangement joins TRBV5-1 to TRBJ2-2; a possible D gene is TRBD1 (6 bases). The CDR3 consists of 16 residues. The ends were cut back, 4 bases at V and 0 bases at J, with 13 bases in the middle. Germline CDR1 and CDR2: SGHRS and YFSETQ. In DNA form, the CDR3 reads TGCGCCAGCAGCCCGACAGGCAGCCCGAACACCGGGGAGCTGTTTTTT. Translated: CASSPTGSPNTGELFF.

The rearrangement links TRBV6-4 to TRBJ2-3, with 10 nucleotides matching TRBD2. Germline lookup yields CDR1 MRHNA and CDR2 SNTAGT. J lost 4 bases, V lost 2 bases, and 0 bases had no gene match. This CDR3 contains 14 residues. CDR3 in amino acids: CASSDGTSADTQYF. The CDR3 DNA is TGTGCCAGCAGTGACGGGACTAGCGCAGATACGCAGTATTTT.

This clone was detected only once. The V gene is TRBV19, the J gene TRBJ1-4; possibly TRBD1 for D (5 bases). V lost 3 bases, J lost 0 bases, and 14 bases lay in between. This CDR3 region has 17 residues. Germline CDR1 and CDR2: LNHDA and SQIVND (reference sequence). The CDR3 coding sequence is TGTGCCAGTAGTATCCCGCAGGGCTTGCCAACTAATGAAAAACTGTTTTTT. This encodes CASSIPQGLPTNEKLFF.

The genes are TRBV2 and TRBJ1-5, with a weak D call TRBD1 (6 bases). CDR3 size: 14 residues. V dropped 6 bases and J dropped 6 bases, with 15 bases sitting between them. The germline V gene has CDR1 SNHLY and CDR2 FYNNEI. The DNA of the CDR3 is TGTGCCAGCAGGCCACAGGGAGCAATTCAGCCCCAGCATTTT. The encoded protein is CASRPQGAIQPQHF.

This chain connects TRBV2 to TRBJ2-2, with D tentatively TRBD2 (7 bases). The CDR3 totals 14 residues. Germline lookup yields CDR1 SNHLY and CDR2 FYNNEI. V was clipped by 7 bases and J by 5 bases, with 14 bases between them. The CDR3 region is CASTGRGGTGELFF. The CDR3 DNA sequence: TGTGCCAGCACGGGGAGGGGGGGGACCGGGGAGCTGTTTTTT.

J is TRBJ1-1 and V is TRBV10-3; the D is unclear. Germline lookup yields CDR1 ENHRY and CDR2 SYGVKD. Between the trimmed V and J ends, which lost 1 base and 0 bases, there was a span of 9 bases. CDR3 length: 15 residues. CDR3 DNA: TGTGCCATCAGTGAGTGGGTCGGACTGAACACTGAAGCTTTCTTT. This codes for CAISEWVGLNTEAFF.